A selection of T cell receptor beta chains follows, all from one sample in a study of response to subunit inactivated influenza vaccine. TCRdb reprocessed the RT-PCR reads via MiXCR and lists one record per CDR3 protein. The top ten clones hold about a tenth of a sample with about 780,000 distinct CDR3 sequences, about 18% of them seen once. The sequencing here drew on PBMCs from blood, taken 4 to 6 days after vaccination. The source is a man aged 50-60 years who received an inactivated influenza vaccine. Each CDR3 is given with its conserved first and last residue. The D gene is left open where the match is weak. The size entry is marked missing in some rows and otherwise reads once, few, many or a size class.

D: .
V: TRBV7-8
size: few
J: TRBJ2-2
DNA: TGTGCCAGCAGCTCTGACAGGAGCCTAAACACCGGGGAGCTGTTTTTT
CDR3: CASSSDRSLNTGELFF

D: .
V: TRBV20-1
size: few
J: TRBJ1-5
DNA: TGCAGTGCTAGGGGTATATCCTCCCTTAATCAGCCCCAGCATTTT
CDR3: CSARGISSLNQPQHF

D: .
V: TRBV29-1
size: many
J: TRBJ2-3
DNA: TGCAGCGTTGGGTGGGAGAGGGAGTCAGATACGCAGTATTTT
CDR3: CSVGWERESDTQYF

D: TRBD2
V: TRBV12-3/TRBV12-4
size: .
J: TRBJ2-1
DNA: TGTGCCAGCAGTCCGGGACTAGCGGGGGCCGACAATGAGCAGTTCTTC
CDR3: CASSPGLAGADNEQFF

D: .
V: TRBV2
size: many
J: TRBJ2-1
DNA: TGTGCCAGCAGTGAACAGCGGGTGAGCTCCTACAATGAGCAGTTCTTC
CDR3: CASSEQRVSSYNEQFF

D: .
V: TRBV4-1
size: few
J: TRBJ1-1
DNA: TGCGCCAGCAGCCAATCCGGACTGAACACTGAAGCTTTCTTT
CDR3: CASSQSGLNTEAFF

D: .
V: TRBV29-1
size: .
J: TRBJ1-2
DNA: TGCAGCGTTGAGAACAGGGAGGGCCACTATGGCTACACCTTC
CDR3: CSVENREGHYGYTF

D: .
V: TRBV20-1
size: few
J: TRBJ2-3
DNA: TGCAGTGCCCATAGGTCCAGAGGCACAGATACGCAGTATTTT
CDR3: CSAHRSRGTDTQYF

D: TRBD1
V: TRBV5-5
size: .
J: TRBJ2-1
DNA: TGTGCCAGCACCGACCTCGACCCCCGGGACAGGTCTCGGGATGAGCAGTTCTTC
CDR3: CASTDLDPRDRSRDEQFF

D: TRBD2
V: TRBV24-1
size: .
J: TRBJ2-5
DNA: TGTGCCGCCAGACAAGCGGGAGTGGAGACCCAGTACTTC
CDR3: CAARQAGVETQYF

D: TRBD2
V: TRBV7-3
size: few
J: TRBJ2-2
DNA: TGTGCCAGCAGTGTAGGGGCTACTAGCGGGAGAAGGAGCACCGGGGAGCTGTTTTTT
CDR3: CASSVGATSGRRSTGELFF

D: TRBD1
V: TRBV29-1
size: .
J: TRBJ2-1
DNA: TGCAGCGTTGGGGACAGGGTTTCTTACAATGAGCAGTTCTTC
CDR3: CSVGDRVSYNEQFF

D: .
V: TRBV20-1
size: .
J: TRBJ2-7
DNA: TGCAGTGCTAGAGACAGATACCTCTCCTACGAGCAGTACTTC
CDR3: CSARDRYLSYEQYF

D: .
V: TRBV20-1
size: few
J: TRBJ2-1
DNA: TGCAGTGCTAGAGTAATGCTAGCGAGACTCAATGAGCAGTTCTTC
CDR3: CSARVMLARLNEQFF

D: TRBD2
V: TRBV5-1
size: .
J: TRBJ2-7
DNA: TGCGCCAGCAGCGTCACTAGCGGTTCCAACGAGCAGTACTTC
CDR3: CASSVTSGSNEQYF

D: TRBD2
V: TRBV30
size: .
J: TRBJ2-3
DNA: TGTGCCTGGAGTACGGGACTAGCGGGAACCACAGATACGCAGTATTTT
CDR3: CAWSTGLAGTTDTQYF

D: .
V: TRBV7-9
size: many
J: TRBJ2-1
DNA: TGTGCCAGCAGCTTAGAGGGGGGGCCCAACAATGAGCAGTTCTTC
CDR3: CASSLEGGPNNEQFF

D: TRBD2
V: TRBV10-3
size: .
J: TRBJ2-7
DNA: TGTGCCATCAGTGAGTCGATACTAGCGAACTCCGAGCAGTACTTC
CDR3: CAISESILANSEQYF

D: .
V: TRBV3-1
size: .
J: TRBJ2-2
DNA: TGTGCCAGCAGCCAAATATCCGGATCCGGGGAGCTGTTTTTT
CDR3: CASSQISGSGELFF

D: .
V: TRBV24-1
size: many
J: TRBJ2-2
DNA: TGTGCCACCAGTGCCTTAACCACCGGGGAGCTGTTTTTT
CDR3: CATSALTTGELFF

D: TRBD2
V: TRBV6-2/TRBV6-3
size: .
J: TRBJ2-1
DNA: TGTGCCAGCAGTTACTGGGACTACTCCTACAATGAGCAGTTCTTC
CDR3: CASSYWDYSYNEQFF

D: .
V: TRBV20-1
size: many
J: TRBJ2-5
DNA: TGCAGTGCTAGAGATGGCAGCCTGCGACAAGAGACCCAGTACTTC
CDR3: CSARDGSLRQETQYF

D: .
V: TRBV20-1
size: .
J: TRBJ1-6
DNA: TGCAGTGCTAGAGCGGGGTTGTTTTCACCCCTCCACTTT
CDR3: CSARAGLFSPLHF

D: TRBD1
V: TRBV18
size: .
J: TRBJ1-5
DNA: TGTGCCAGCTCTAAAAGTGCGGGACAGGGCGGCAATCAGCCCCAGCATTTT
CDR3: CASSKSAGQGGNQPQHF

D: TRBD1
V: TRBV7-2
size: few
J: TRBJ1-2
DNA: TGTGCCAGCAGCTTAGCTCCAGGGGGCTATGGCTACACCTTC
CDR3: CASSLAPGGYGYTF

D: TRBD2
V: TRBV20-1
size: many
J: TRBJ2-5
DNA: TGCAGTGCAGCTCGGACTAGCGGGGGGATCGGGGAGACCCAGTACTTC
CDR3: CSAARTSGGIGETQYF

D: .
V: TRBV7-9
size: .
J: TRBJ2-7
DNA: TGTGCCAGCAGCTTAGTACCAGGGATCTACGAGCAGTACTTC
CDR3: CASSLVPGIYEQYF

D: TRBD1
V: TRBV29-1
size: few
J: TRBJ2-2
DNA: TGCAGCGTACTTCGTCCGGGGACAGGGGGAACCACCGGGGAGCTGTTTTTT
CDR3: CSVLRPGTGGTTGELFF

D: .
V: TRBV20-1
size: few
J: TRBJ2-3
DNA: TGCAGCGTACCGATGGATACGCAGTATTTT
CDR3: CSVPMDTQYF

D: TRBD2
V: TRBV10-3
size: few
J: TRBJ2-3
DNA: TGTGCCATCAGTGTTCGATCACTAGCGGGCCGTCTTTTAGATACGCAGTATTTT
CDR3: CAISVRSLAGRLLDTQYF

D: .
V: TRBV4-2
size: .
J: TRBJ2-1
DNA: TGTGCCAGCAGCCAAGCACCAGACAGCAACAATGAGCAGTTCTTC
CDR3: CASSQAPDSNNEQFF

D: .
V: TRBV12-3/TRBV12-4
size: many
J: TRBJ1-5
DNA: TGTGCCAGCAGTTTAGATATGAATCAGCCCCAGCATTTT
CDR3: CASSLDMNQPQHF

D: .
V: TRBV6-2/TRBV6-3
size: few
J: TRBJ2-7
DNA: TGTGCCAGCAGTTTGTTCACCCATGAGCAGTACTTC
CDR3: CASSLFTHEQYF

D: TRBD1
V: TRBV20-1
size: few
J: TRBJ2-7
DNA: TGCAGTGCTAGGCGACTATCCGGGACAGCGCAGTACTTC
CDR3: CSARRLSGTAQYF

D: .
V: TRBV6-5
size: .
J: TRBJ2-7
DNA: TGTGCCAGCAGTTACTCGATTCTGGGGACAACAACCTACGAGCAGTACTTC
CDR3: CASSYSILGTTTYEQYF

D: TRBD1
V: TRBV5-5
size: .
J: TRBJ1-2
DNA: TGTGCCAGCAGTCTACAGACAGGGATAAACTATGGCTACACCTTC
CDR3: CASSLQTGINYGYTF

D: TRBD1
V: TRBV29-1
size: few
J: TRBJ2-7
DNA: TGCAGCGTCCAGGGACAGGGACACGAGCAGTACTTC
CDR3: CSVQGQGHEQYF

D: .
V: TRBV28
size: few
J: TRBJ2-3
DNA: TGTGCCAGCAGCTTGAACAGCGGTACGCAGTATTTT
CDR3: CASSLNSGTQYF

D: .
V: TRBV5-1
size: .
J: TRBJ2-7
DNA: TGCGCCAGCAGCCTGGAATTGGGGCGCGAGCAGTACTTC
CDR3: CASSLELGREQYF

D: TRBD1
V: TRBV9
size: few
J: TRBJ1-3
DNA: TGTGCCAGCAGCGCAAAAGGACAGGGGGCGGCAGGAAACACCATATATTTT
CDR3: CASSAKGQGAAGNTIYF

D: .
V: TRBV12-3/TRBV12-4
size: few
J: TRBJ1-5
DNA: TGTGCCAGCAGTGTAGAACATAGCAATCAGCCCCAGCATTTT
CDR3: CASSVEHSNQPQHF

D: .
V: TRBV28
size: .
J: TRBJ1-2
DNA: TGTGCCAGCAGTTCAACAGGCTTAGCTAACTATGGCTACACCTTC
CDR3: CASSSTGLANYGYTF

D: .
V: TRBV9
size: many
J: TRBJ2-5
DNA: TGTGCCAGCAGTCTAGCGTACCAAGAGACCCAGTACTTC
CDR3: CASSLAYQETQYF

D: .
V: TRBV24-1
size: few
J: TRBJ2-5
DNA: TGTGCCACCAGTGACCCAGCCAGGCGAGAGACCCAGTACTTC
CDR3: CATSDPARRETQYF

D: TRBD2
V: TRBV20-1
size: .
J: TRBJ2-5
DNA: TGCAGTGCAACTGGGACTAGCGGAACAGAGACCCAGTACTTC
CDR3: CSATGTSGTETQYF

D: TRBD1
V: TRBV28
size: many
J: TRBJ2-3
DNA: TGTGCCAGCAGTCCCAGGGGGATAGCAACGGATACGCAGTATTTT
CDR3: CASSPRGIATDTQYF

D: .
V: TRBV30
size: .
J: TRBJ1-5
DNA: TGTGCCTGGAGTACAAAGCCAGGGGGCAATCAGCCCCAGCATTTT
CDR3: CAWSTKPGGNQPQHF

D: .
V: TRBV27
size: many
J: TRBJ1-2
DNA: TGTGCCAGCAGTTTATTACAGGGCTGGACGGAAAACTATGGCTACACCTTC
CDR3: CASSLLQGWTENYGYTF

D: .
V: TRBV12-3/TRBV12-4
size: .
J: TRBJ1-3
DNA: TGTGCCAGCAATCCGGACCGGGGACACACCATATATTTT
CDR3: CASNPDRGHTIYF

D: TRBD1
V: TRBV12-3/TRBV12-4
size: few
J: TRBJ2-7
DNA: TGTGCCAGCACCCGAACCGGGACAGGGGGTGGCGAGCAGTACTTC
CDR3: CASTRTGTGGGEQYF

D: TRBD1
V: TRBV5-6
size: few
J: TRBJ2-5
DNA: TGTGCCAGCAGCTTTTTTCGGGACAGCGAAGAGACCCAGTACTTC
CDR3: CASSFFRDSEETQYF

D: .
V: TRBV12-3/TRBV12-4
size: .
J: TRBJ2-7
DNA: TGTGCCAGCAGTTTAGCGTTCCACGAGCAGTACTTC
CDR3: CASSLAFHEQYF

D: TRBD2
V: TRBV5-1
size: .
J: TRBJ2-3
DNA: TGCGCCAGCAGCATAGGGACTAGCGGGGGCACAGATACGCAGTATTTT
CDR3: CASSIGTSGGTDTQYF